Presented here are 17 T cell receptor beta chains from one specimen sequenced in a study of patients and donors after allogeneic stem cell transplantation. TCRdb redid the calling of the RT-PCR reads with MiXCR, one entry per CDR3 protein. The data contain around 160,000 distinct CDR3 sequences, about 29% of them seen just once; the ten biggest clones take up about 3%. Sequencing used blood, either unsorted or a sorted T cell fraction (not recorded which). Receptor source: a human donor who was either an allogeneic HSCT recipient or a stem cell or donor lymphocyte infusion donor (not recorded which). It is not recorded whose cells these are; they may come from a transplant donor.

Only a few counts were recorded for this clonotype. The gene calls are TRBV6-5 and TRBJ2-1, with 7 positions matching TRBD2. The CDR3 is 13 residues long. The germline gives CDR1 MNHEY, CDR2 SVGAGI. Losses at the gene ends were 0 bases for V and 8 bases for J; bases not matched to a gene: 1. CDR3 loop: CASSYSSGHEQFF. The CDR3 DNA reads TGTGCCAGCAGTTACTCTAGCGGGCATGAGCAGTTCTTC.

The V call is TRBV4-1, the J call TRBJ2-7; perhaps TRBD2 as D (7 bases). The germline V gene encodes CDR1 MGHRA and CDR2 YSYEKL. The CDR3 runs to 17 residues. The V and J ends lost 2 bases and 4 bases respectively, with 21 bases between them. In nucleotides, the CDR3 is TGCGCCAGCAGCCAACAAGAGGGGAGGGGGATCCTTTACGAGCAGTACTTC. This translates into CASSQQEGRGILYEQYF.

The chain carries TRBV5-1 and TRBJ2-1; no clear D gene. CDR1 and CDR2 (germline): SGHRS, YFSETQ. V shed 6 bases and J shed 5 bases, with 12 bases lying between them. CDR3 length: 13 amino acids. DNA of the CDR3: TGCGCCAGCATCCCGGACGGCGACAATGAGCAGTTCTTC. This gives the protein CASIPDGDNEQFF. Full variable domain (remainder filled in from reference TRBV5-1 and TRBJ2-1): KAGVTQTPRYLIKTRGQQVTLSCSPISGHRSVSWYQQTPGQGLQFLFEYFSETQRNKGNFPGRFSGRQFSNSRSEMNVSTLELGDSALYLCASIPDGDNEQFFGPGTRLTVL.

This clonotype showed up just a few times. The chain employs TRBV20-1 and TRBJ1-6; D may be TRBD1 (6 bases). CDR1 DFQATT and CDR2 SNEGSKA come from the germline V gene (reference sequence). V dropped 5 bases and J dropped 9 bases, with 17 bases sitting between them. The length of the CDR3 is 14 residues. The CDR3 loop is CSAGGQRSGSPLHF. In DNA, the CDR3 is TGCAGTGCTGGGGGACAACGCAGCGGTTCACCCCTCCACTTT.

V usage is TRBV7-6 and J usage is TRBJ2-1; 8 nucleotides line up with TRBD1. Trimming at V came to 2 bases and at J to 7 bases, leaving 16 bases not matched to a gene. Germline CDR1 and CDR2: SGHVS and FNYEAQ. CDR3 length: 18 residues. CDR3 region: CASSLSGTGRRKSNEQFF. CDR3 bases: TGTGCCAGCAGCTTAAGTGGGACAGGACGTCGTAAATCGAATGAGCAGTTCTTC.

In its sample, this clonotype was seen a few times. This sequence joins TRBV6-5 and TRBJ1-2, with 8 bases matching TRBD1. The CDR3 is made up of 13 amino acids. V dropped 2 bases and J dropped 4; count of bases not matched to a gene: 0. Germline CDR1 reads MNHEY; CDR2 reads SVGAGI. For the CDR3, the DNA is TGTGCCAGCAGTTACGACAGGGGCTATGGCTACACCTTC. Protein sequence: CASSYDRGYGYTF.

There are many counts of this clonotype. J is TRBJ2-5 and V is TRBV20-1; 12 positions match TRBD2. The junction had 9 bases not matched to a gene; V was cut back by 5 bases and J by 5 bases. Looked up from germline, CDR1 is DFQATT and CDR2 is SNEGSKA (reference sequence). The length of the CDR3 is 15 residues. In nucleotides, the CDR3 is TGCAGTGCTCGCCCCCGACTAGCGGGAGTGGAGACCCAGTACTTC. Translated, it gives CSARPRLAGVETQYF.

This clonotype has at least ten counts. The CDR3 coding sequence is TGTGCCAGCAGCCAGGGAGGCTATGGCTACACCTTC. Residues: CASSQGGYGYTF. This chain uses TRBV28 with TRBJ1-2; weak D call: TRBD1 (5 bases). V lost 6 bases to trimming and J lost 4 bases, with 9 bases between them. CDR1 is MDHEN, CDR2 SYDVKM, per germline. This CDR3 region has 12 residues.

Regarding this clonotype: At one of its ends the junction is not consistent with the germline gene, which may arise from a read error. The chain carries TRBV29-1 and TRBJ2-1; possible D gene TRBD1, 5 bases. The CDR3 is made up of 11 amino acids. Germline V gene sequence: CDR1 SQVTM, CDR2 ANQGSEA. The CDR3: CSVEGVYEQFF. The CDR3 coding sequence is TGCAGCGTCGAAGGGGTATATGAGCAGTTCTTC.

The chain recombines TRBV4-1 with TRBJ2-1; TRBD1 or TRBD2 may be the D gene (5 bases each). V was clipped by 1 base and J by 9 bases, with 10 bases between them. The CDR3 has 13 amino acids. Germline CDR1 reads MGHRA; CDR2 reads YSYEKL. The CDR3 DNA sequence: TGCGCCAGCAGCCAAGCTGGGGCGGGTGAGCAGTTCTTC. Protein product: CASSQAGAGEQFF.

The CDR3 bases are TGCAGTGCTAGAGACGGTAGGCGGGAGGGGACCTACAATGAGCAGTTCTTC. Translating it yields CSARDGRREGTYNEQFF. The rearrangement uses TRBV20-1 and TRBJ2-1, with 9 bases identical to TRBD2. V shed 0 bases and J 2 bases; nucleotides not matched to a gene: 8. Germline-derived CDR1 and CDR2 are DFQATT and SNEGSKA (reference sequence). There are 17 residues in the CDR3.

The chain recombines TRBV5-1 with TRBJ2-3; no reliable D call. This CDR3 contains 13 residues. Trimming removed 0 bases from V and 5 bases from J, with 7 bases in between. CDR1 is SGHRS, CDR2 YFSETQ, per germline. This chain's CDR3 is CASSLGLGDTQYF. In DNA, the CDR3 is TGCGCCAGCAGCTTGGGGCTGGGAGATACGCAGTATTTT.

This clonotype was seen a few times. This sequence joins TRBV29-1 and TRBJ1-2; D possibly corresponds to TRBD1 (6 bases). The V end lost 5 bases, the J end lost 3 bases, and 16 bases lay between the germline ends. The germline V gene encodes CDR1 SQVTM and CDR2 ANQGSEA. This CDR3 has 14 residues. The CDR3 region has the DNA TGCAGCGTTAGGGCGTTCAGGGGTGACTATGGCTACACCTTC. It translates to CSVRAFRGDYGYTF.

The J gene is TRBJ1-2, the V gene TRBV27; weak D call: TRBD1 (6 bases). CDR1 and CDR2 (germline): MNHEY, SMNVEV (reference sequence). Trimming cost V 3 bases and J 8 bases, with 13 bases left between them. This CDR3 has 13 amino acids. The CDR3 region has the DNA TGTGCCAGCAGTTTCATGGGGGCCGGGGGCTACACCTTC. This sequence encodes CASSFMGAGGYTF.

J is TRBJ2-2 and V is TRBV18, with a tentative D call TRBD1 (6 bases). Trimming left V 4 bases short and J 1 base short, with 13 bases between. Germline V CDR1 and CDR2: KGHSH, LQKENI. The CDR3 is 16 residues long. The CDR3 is CASSRNGQQNTGELFF. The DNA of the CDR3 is TGTGCCAGCTCACGGAACGGACAGCAGAACACCGGGGAGCTGTTTTTT.

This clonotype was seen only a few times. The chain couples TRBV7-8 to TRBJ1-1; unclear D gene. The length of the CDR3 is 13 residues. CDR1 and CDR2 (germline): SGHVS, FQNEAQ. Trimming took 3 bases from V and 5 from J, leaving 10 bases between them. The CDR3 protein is CASSFFPGTEAFF. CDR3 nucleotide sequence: TGTGCCAGCAGCTTTTTTCCTGGGACTGAAGCTTTCTTT.

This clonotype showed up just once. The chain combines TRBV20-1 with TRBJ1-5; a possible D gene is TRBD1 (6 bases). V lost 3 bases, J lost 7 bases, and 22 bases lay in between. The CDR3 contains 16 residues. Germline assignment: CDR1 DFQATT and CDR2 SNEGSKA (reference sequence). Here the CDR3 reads CSASHIQDRQGQPQHF. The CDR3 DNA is TGCAGTGCTAGTCACATTCAAGACAGGCAGGGACAGCCCCAGCATTTT.